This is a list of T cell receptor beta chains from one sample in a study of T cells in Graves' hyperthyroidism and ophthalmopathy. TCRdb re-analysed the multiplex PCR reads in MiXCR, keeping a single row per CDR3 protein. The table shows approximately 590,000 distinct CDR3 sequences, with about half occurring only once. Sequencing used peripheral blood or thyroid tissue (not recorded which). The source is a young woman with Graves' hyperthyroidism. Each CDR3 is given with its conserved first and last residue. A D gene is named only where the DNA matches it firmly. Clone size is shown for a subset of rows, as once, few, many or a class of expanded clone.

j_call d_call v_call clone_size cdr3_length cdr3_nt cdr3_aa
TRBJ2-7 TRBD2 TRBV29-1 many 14 TGCAGCATCGCCCCCGGGACTAGCGGCAGAGAGCAGTACTTC CSIAPGTSGREQYF
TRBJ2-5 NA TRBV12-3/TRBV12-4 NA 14 TGTGCCAGCAGTTTCTGGGGACACAATCAGCCCCAGTACTTC CASSFWGHNQPQYF
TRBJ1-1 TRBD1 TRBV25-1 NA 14 TGTGCCAGCAGAAAACAGGGGGTTAACACTGAAGCTTTCTTT CASRKQGVNTEAFF
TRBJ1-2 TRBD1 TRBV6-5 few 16 TGTGCCAGCAGTTACCCAAGGGACAGAACCTGGTATGGCTACACCTTC CASSYPRDRTWYGYTF
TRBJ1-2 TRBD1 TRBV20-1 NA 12 TGCAGTGCTAGAGCGGGACAGGGCGACTACACCTTC CSARAGQGDYTF
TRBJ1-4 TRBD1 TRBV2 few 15 TGTGCCAGCAGTGGAGACAGGGGGCTAGGTGAAAAACTGTTTTTT CASSGDRGLGEKLFF
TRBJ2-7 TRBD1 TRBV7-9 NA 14 TGTGCCAACAGCCCATCTACAGGGGCCTACGAGCAGTACTTC CANSPSTGAYEQYF
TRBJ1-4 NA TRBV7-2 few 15 TGTGCCAGCAGCACCGTTACAGGGTTAGGGGAAAAACTGTTTTTT CASSTVTGLGEKLFF
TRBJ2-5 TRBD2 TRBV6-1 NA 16 TGTGCCAGCAGCGAAACAACCCTAGCGGGAGTAGAGACCCAGTACTTC CASSETTLAGVETQYF
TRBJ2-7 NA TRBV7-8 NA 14 TGTGCCAGCAGCGACCTCAGGAGCTCCTACGAGCAGTACTTC CASSDLRSSYEQYF
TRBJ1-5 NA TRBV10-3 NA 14 TGTGCCAGCAGCAAGACAGTGAGCAATCAGCCCCAGCATTTT CASSKTVSNQPQHF
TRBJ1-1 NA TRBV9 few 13 TGTGCCAGCAGCGTAGGGGGGGTAGGTGAAGCTTTCTTT CASSVGGVGEAFF
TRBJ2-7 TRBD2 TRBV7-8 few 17 TGTGCCAGCAGCTTGGGGCTTGGGGGGGGAGCACTTGACGAGCAGTACTTC CASSLGLGGGALDEQYF
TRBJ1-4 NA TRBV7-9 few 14 TGTGCCAGCAGCCCCCGCGGACGGAATGAAAACCTGTTTTTT CASSPRGRNENLFF
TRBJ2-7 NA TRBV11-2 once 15 TGTGCCAGCAGCTTTCGAGCAGGGTTATCCTACGAGCAGTACTTC CASSFRAGLSYEQYF
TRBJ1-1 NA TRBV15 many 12 TGTGCCACCAGCAGAGATCCCACTGAAGCTTTCTTT CATSRDPTEAFF
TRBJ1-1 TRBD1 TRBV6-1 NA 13 TGTGCCAGCACCCCCAGGGGGCGGACGGTGGCTTTCTTT CASTPRGRTVAFF
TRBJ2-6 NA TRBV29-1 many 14 TGCAGCGCCCGTGAGGGCTCTGGGGCCAACGTCCTGACTTTC CSAREGSGANVLTF
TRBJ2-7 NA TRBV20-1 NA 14 TGCAGTGCTAGAGGAGGGCTACCTAGCTACGAGCAGTACTTC CSARGGLPSYEQYF
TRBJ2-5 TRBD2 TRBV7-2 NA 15 TGTGCCAGCTCCTCCGGGACTAGCGGGAGGAAGACCCAGTACTTC CASSSGTSGRKTQYF
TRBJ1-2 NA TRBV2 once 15 TGTGCCAGCAGTGCGGACAGCCGAGGGCCTGGTGGCTACACCTTC CASSADSRGPGGYTF
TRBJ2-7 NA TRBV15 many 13 TGTGCCACCGGAGCAGGGATGACCTACGAGCAGTACTTC CATGAGMTYEQYF
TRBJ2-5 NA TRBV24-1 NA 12 TGTGCCACCAGTGATTTCGAGGAGACCCAGTACTTC CATSDFEETQYF
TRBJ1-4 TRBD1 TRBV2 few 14 TGTGCCAGCAGGAGGGACAGTCTTAATGAAAAACTGTTTTTT CASRRDSLNEKLFF
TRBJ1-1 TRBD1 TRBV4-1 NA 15 TGTGCCAGCAGCCTCGGGACAGGGGGGAACACTGAAGCTTTCTTT CASSLGTGGNTEAFF
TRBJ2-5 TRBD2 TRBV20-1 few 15 TGCAGTGCTAGAGATTTAGCGGGAGTCAGGGAGACCCAGTACTTC CSARDLAGVRETQYF
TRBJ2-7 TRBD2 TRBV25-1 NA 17 TGTGCCAGCAGTGCAACCTCCCCTAGCGGGAGGGCTTACGAGCAGTACTTC CASSATSPSGRAYEQYF
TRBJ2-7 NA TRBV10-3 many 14 TGTGCCATCAGTGGTCTGGGTGGAAAGGGCGAGCAGTACTTC CAISGLGGKGEQYF
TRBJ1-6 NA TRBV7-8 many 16 TGTGCCAGCAGACGCAGTCGGGCTCCCTATAATTCACCCCTCCACTTT CASRRSRAPYNSPLHF
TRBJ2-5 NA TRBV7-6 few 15 TGTGCCAGGTTGAAAGACGGCCCAGGCGGGGAGACCCAGTACTTC CARLKDGPGGETQYF
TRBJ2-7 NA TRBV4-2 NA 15 TGTGCCAGCAGCCAAGATAGTCAGGGAACGGACGAGCAGTACTTC CASSQDSQGTDEQYF
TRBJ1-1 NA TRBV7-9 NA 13 TGCGCCAGCAGCCAAGTTGTGAACACTGAAGCTTTCTTT CASSQVVNTEAFF
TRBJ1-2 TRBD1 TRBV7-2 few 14 TGTGCCAGCAGCTTGACAGGGGGGGGAGATGGCTACACCTTC CASSLTGGGDGYTF
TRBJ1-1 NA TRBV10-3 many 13 TGTGCCAGAAGACAGGACATGAACACTGAAGCTTTCTTT CARRQDMNTEAFF
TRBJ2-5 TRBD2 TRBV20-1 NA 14 TGCAGTGCTAGACTAGCGGGAGATCTAGAGACCCAGTACTTC CSARLAGDLETQYF
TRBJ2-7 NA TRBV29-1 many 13 TGCAGCGTTGCCCGTAGGTTTTCCTACGAGCAGTACTTC CSVARRFSYEQYF
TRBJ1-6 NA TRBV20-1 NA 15 TGCAGTGCCATCCGCGGGACACGGCAGGATTCACCCCTCCACTTT CSAIRGTRQDSPLHF
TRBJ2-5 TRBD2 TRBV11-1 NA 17 TGTGCCAGCAGCCGAGGACTAGCGGGAGGCTATGAGGTGACCCAGTACTTC CASSRGLAGGYEVTQYF
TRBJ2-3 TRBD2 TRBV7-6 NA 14 TGTGCCAGCAGCTCTAGCGGGAGTACAGATACGCAGTATTTT CASSSSGSTDTQYF
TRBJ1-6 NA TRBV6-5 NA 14 TGTGCCAGCAGTTATGAAGACTCGAATTCACCCCTCCACTTT CASSYEDSNSPLHF
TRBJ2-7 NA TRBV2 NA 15 TGTGCCAGCAGAGTGGGAAGCGGACAAACCTACGAGCAGTACTTC CASRVGSGQTYEQYF
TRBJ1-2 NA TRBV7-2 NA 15 TGTGCCAGCAGCCCCACTCCAGGGGTGGGCTATGGCTACACCTTC CASSPTPGVGYGYTF
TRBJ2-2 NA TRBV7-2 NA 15 TGTGCCAGCAGTTTTCGACGGAACTCGAACGGGGAGCTGTTTTTT CASSFRRNSNGELFF
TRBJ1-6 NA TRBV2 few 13 TGTGCCAGCAGCGGGGGAGGATATTCACCCCTCCACTTT CASSGGGYSPLHF